The present TCR beta chain was sequenced within a study of T cell responses to AZD1222 COVID-19 vaccine. Study-wide points: Donors were largely white British and mainly female; clonal diversity was possibly underestimated.

Some clones are missing from TCRdb's copy, which holds only in-frame ones; the method was immunoSEQ multiplex PCR. This sample has more than 95,000 clones, with about 89% found just once. Details on this clone: Antigen specificity is unknown. Sequence at one end of the junction differs from germline and may be a read error.

CDR1 is SSHAT, CDR2 FNYEAQ, per germline (reference sequence). The CDR3 has 16 residues. The source of this sequence is an adult in good health. The chain couples TRBV7-7 to TRBJ1-3; D is ambiguous. The sample here was peripheral blood, taken on day 0 of AZD1222 vaccination. The DNA of the CDR3 is TGTGCTAGCAGCCCGGGCGCAGCCAGCTCTGGAAACACCATATATTTT. It is translated as CASSPGAASSGNTIYF. The complete variable domain, with remaining parts taken from reference TRBV7-7 and TRBJ1-3, reads GAGVSQSPRYKVTKRGQDVTLRCDPISSHATLYWYQQALGQGPEFLTYFNYEAQPDKSGLPSDRFSAERPEGSISTLTIQRTEQRDSAMYRCASSPGAASSGNTIYFGEGSWLTVV.